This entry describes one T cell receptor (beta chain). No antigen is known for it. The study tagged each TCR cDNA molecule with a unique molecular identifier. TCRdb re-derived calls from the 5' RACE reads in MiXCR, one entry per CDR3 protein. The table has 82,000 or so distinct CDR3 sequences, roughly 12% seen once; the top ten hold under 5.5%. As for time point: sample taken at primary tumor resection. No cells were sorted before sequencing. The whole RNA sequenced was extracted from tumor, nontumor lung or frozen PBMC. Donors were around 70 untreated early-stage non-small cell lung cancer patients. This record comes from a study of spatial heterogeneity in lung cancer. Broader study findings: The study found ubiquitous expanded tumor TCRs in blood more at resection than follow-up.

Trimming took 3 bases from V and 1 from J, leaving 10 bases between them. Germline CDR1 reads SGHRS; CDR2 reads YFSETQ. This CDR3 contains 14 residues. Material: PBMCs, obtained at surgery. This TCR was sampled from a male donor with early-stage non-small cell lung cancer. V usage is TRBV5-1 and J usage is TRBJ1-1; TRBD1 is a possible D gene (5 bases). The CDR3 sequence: CASSSTAPNTEAFF. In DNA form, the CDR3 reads TGCGCCAGCAGCTCGACAGCCCCGAACACTGAAGCTTTCTTT.